A single T cell receptor (beta chain) is shown here with its context. Its specificity is unknown. The assay was immunoSEQ multiplex PCR, and TCRdb's table has in-frame clones only and misses some. The sample has fewer than 900,000 clones, roughly nine tenths seen once. This entry comes from a study of Ad26.COV2.S vaccination and SARS-CoV-2 variants. Study-level background: Of the COV1001 trial arms, the Ad26.COV2.S arm included the donor. Once, or twice with 56 days between doses, Ad26.COV2.S was given intramuscularly.

General study findings and limits: Vaccine recipients posted higher spike-specific TCR breadth than their placebo counterparts.

Treatment in this sample: some 20 received Ad26.COV2.S at low or high dose, single or two shots; roughly five received placebo; per-sample allocation not given. Specimen acquisition occurred on day 63 following the initial vaccine or placebo injection. The administered vaccine (an Ad26 vector) expressed Wuhan-strain SARS-CoV-2 spike. The CDR3 covers 13 residues. Germline V CDR1 and CDR2: LNHDA, SQIVND (reference sequence). V shed 2 bases and J shed 4 bases, with 8 bases lying between them. This receptor was identified in a person between 18 and 65 years old who received the Ad26.COV2.S COVID-19 vaccine or a placebo. Sequenced here: peripheral blood, sampled in a trial of Ad26.COV2.S vaccine versus placebo. J is TRBJ1-1 and V is TRBV19; D is ambiguous. The CDR3 sequence: CASSIRYFTEAFF. CDR3 nucleotide sequence: TGTGCCAGTAGTATAAGGTACTTCACTGAAGCTTTCTTT.